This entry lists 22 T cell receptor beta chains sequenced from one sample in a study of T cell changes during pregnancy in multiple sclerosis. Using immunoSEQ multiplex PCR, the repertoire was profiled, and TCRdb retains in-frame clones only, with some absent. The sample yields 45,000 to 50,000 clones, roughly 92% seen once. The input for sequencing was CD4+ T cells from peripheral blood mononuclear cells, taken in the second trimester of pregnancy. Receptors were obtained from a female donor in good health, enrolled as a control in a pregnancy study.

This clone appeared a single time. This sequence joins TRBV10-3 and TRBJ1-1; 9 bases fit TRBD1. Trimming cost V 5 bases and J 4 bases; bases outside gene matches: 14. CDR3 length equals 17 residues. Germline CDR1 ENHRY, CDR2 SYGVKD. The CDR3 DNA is TGTGCCATCAGTCGAACCGGACAGGGGAAGGGTGGCACTGAAGCTTTCTTT. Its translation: CAISRTGQGKGGTEAFF.

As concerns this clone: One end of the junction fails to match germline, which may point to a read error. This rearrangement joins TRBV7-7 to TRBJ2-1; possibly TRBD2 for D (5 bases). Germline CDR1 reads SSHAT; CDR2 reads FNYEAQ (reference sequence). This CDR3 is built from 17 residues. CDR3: CASSLGSSSSSYNEQFF. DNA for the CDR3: TGTGCTAGCAGCCTAGGGAGTAGCTCTAGCTCCTACAATGAGCAGTTCTTC.

CDR3 amino acids: CASSFGGGGCEQFF. The CDR3 coding sequence is TGTGCCAGCAGCTTTGGCGGGGGGGGCTGTGAGCAGTTCTTC. V is TRBV12-1 and J is TRBJ2-1; the table names TRBD2, a call not compared with the DNA. TRBV12-1 is termed a pseudogene. This CDR3 region has 14 residues.

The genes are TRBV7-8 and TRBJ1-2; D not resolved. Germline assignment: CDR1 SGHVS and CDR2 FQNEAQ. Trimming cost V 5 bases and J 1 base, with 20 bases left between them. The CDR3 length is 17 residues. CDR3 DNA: TGTGCCAGCAGCCCTAGTCTATTCCTGGCACTTAACTATGGCTACACCTTC. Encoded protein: CASSPSLFLALNYGYTF. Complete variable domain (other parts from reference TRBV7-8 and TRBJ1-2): GAGVSQSPRYKVAKRGQDVALRCDPISGHVSLFWYQQALGQGPEFLTYFQNEAQLDKSGLPSDRFFAERPEGSVSTLKIQRTQQEDSAVYLCASSPSLFLALNYGYTFGSGTRLTVV.

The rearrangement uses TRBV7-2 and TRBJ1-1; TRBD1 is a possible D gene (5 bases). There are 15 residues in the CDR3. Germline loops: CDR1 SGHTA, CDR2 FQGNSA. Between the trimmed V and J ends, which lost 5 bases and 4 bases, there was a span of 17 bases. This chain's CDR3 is CASSAAARAGTEAFF. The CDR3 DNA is TGTGCCAGCAGCGCTGCCGCCAGGGCTGGCACTGAAGCTTTCTTT.

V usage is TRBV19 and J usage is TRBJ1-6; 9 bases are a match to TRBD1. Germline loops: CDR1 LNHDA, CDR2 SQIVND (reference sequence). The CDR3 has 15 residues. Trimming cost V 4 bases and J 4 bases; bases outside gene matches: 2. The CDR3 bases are TGTGCCAGTAGTACCGGGACAGGGTATAATTCACCCCTCCACTTT. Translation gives CASSTGTGYNSPLHF.

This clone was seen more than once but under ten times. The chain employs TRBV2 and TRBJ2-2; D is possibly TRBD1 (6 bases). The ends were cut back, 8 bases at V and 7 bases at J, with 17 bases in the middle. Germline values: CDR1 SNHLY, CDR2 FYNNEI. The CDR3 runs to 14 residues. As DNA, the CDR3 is TGTGCCAGCGGAGAATCCACAGGGCTCGGGGAGCTGTTTTTT. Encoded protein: CASGESTGLGELFF.

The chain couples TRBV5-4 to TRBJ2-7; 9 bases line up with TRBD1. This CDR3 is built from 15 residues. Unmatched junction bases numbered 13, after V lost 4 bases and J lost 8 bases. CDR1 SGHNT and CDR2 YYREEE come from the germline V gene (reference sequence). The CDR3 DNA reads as TGTGCCAGCAGCACCTCCGACGGGACAGGGATTAAGCAGTACTTC. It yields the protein CASSTSDGTGIKQYF.

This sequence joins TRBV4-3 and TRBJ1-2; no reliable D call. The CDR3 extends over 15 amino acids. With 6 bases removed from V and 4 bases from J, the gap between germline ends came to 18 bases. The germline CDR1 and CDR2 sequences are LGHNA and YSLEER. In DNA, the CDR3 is TGCGCCAGCAGACCCAGCGCGGCGGGGAGCTATGGCTACACCTTC. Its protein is CASRPSAAGSYGYTF.

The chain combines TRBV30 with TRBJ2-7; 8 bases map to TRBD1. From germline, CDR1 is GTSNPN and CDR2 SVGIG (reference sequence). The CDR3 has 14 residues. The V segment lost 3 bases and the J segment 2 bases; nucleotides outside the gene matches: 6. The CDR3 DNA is TGTGCCTGGAGCGACGGGACAGGCGCCTACGAGCAGTACTTC. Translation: CAWSDGTGAYEQYF.

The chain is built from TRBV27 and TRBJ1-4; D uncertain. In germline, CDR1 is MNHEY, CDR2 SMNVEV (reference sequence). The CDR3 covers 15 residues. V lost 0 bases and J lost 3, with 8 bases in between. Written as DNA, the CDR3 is TGTGCCAGCAGTTTATCGTACAGATCTAATGAAAAACTGTTTTTT. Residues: CASSLSYRSNEKLFF.

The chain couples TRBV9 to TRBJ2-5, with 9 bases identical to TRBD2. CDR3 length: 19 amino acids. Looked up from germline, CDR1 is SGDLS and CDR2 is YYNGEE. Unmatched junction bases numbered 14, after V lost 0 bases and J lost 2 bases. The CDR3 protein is CASSVGDSGGLLTQETQYF. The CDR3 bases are TGTGCCAGCAGCGTAGGGGATAGCGGGGGCCTTCTAACTCAAGAGACCCAGTACTTC.

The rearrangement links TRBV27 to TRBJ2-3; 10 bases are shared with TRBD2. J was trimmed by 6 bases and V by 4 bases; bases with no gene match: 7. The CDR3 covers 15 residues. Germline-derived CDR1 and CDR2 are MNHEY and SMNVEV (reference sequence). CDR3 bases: TGTGCCAGCAGTTACTCTAGCGGGGGTTGGGATACGCAGTATTTT. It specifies CASSYSSGGWDTQYF.

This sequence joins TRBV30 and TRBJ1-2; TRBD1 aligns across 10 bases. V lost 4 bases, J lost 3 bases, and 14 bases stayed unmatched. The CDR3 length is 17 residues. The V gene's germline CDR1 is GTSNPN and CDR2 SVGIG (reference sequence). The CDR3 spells CAWNNLYRDRGYYGYTF. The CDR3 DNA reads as TGTGCCTGGAACAATCTTTACCGGGACAGGGGCTACTATGGCTACACCTTC. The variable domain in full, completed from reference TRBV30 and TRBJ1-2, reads SQTIHQWPATLVQPVGSPLSLECTVEGTSNPNLYWYRQAAGRGLQLLFYSVGIGQISSEVPQNLSASRPQDRQFILSSKKLLLSDSGFYLCAWNNLYRDRGYYGYTFGSGTRLTVV.

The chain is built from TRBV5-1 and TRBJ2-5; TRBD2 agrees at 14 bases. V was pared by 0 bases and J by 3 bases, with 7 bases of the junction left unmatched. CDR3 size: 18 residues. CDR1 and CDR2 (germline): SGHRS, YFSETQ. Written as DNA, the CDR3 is TGCGCCAGCAGCTTGGGACTAGCGGGGGGGCCTCGGAAAGAGACCCAGTACTTC. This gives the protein CASSLGLAGGPRKETQYF.

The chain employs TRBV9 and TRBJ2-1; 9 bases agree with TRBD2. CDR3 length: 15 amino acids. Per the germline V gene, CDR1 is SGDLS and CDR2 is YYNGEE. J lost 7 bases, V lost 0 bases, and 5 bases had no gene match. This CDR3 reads CASSVVSGGPNEQFF. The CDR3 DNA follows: TGTGCCAGCAGCGTAGTAAGCGGGGGGCCGAATGAGCAGTTCTTC.

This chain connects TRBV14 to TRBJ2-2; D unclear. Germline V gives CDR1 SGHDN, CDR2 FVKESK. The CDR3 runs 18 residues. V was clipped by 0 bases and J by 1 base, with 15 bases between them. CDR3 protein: CASSQDALIGLNTGELFF. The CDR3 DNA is TGTGCCAGCAGCCAAGACGCCCTGATCGGTCTGAACACCGGGGAGCTGTTTTTT.

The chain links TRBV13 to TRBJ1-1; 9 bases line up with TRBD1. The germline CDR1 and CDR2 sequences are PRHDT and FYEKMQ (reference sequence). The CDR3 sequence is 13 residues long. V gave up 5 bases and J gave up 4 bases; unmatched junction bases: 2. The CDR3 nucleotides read TGTGCCAGCAGCACGGGACAGGGCACTGAAGCTTTCTTT. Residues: CASSTGQGTEAFF.

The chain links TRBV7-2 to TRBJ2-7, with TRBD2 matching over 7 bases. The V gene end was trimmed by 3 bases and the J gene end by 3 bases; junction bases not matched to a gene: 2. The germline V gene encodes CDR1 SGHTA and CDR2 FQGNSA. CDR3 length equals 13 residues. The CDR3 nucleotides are TGTGCCAGCAGCTTGACTAGCCGCTACGAGCAGTACTTC. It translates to CASSLTSRYEQYF.

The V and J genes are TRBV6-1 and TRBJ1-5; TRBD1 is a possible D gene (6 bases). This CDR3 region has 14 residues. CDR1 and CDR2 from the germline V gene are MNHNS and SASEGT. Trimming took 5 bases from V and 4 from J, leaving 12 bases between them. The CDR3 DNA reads TGTGCCAGCAGTCCAGGGGTCATAAATCAGCCCCAGCATTTT. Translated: CASSPGVINQPQHF.

This CDR3 reads CASSTFRQGRNSPLHF. CDR3 DNA sequence: TGTGCCAGTAGTACATTCCGACAGGGACGCAATTCACCCCTCCACTTT. The chain carries TRBV19 and TRBJ1-6; TRBD1 matches at 7 bases. The CDR3 spans 16 residues. Germline CDR1 LNHDA, CDR2 SQIVND (reference sequence). The V and J ends lost 4 bases and 7 bases, in that order; junction bases with no gene match: 10.

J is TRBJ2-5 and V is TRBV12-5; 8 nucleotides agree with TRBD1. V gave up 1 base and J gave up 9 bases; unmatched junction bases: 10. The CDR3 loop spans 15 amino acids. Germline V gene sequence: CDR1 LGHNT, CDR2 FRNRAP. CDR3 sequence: CASGLDGTGPWAQYF. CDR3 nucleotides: TGTGCTAGTGGTTTGGACGGGACAGGACCTTGGGCCCAGTACTTC.